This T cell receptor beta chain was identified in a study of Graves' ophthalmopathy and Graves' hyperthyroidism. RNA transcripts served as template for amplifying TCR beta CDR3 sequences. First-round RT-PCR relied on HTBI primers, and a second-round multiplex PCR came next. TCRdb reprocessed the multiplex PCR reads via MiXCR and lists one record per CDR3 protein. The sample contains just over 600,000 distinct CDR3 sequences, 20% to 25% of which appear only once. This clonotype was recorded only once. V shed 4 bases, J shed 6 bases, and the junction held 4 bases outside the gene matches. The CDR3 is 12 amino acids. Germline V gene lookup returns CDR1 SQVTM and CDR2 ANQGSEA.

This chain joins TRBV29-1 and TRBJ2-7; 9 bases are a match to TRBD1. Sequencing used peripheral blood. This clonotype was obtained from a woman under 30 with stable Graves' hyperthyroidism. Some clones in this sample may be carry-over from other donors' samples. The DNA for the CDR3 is TGCAGCGTTGGGACAGGGGTTTTCGAGCAGTACTTC. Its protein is CSVGTGVFEQYF.